These T cell receptor beta chains were read from a single sample in a study of cytomegalovirus exposure and HLA in healthy donors. TCRdb's copy holds only in-frame clones and misses some; the assay was immunoSEQ multiplex PCR. Among more than 100,000 clones, around 66% were seen once, and the ten largest hold 1.5%. The sample comprised PBMCs. Source of these receptors: a man younger than 35 in good health and CMV-seronegative. Both conserved end residues are part of each CDR3. The D gene is left open where the match is weak. Not every row has a clone size; where given, it reads once, few, many or a size class.

V gene,D gene,clone size,J gene,CDR3 protein,CDR3 DNA
TRBV5-4,TRBD1,-,TRBJ2-7,CASSLRDRVKEQYF,TGTGCCAGCAGCTTAAGGGACAGGGTTAAAGAGCAGTACTTC
TRBV28,TRBD2,-,TRBJ2-3,CASSWWEGRGGEGEDTQYF,TGTGCCAGCAGTTGGTGGGAGGGCCGTGGGGGAGAAGGGGAGGATACGCAGTATTTT
TRBV7-8,-,few,TRBJ2-1,CASSSSTSSEQFF,TGTGCCAGCAGCTCCTCGACTAGTTCTGAGCAGTTCTTC
TRBV4-2,TRBD1,-,TRBJ2-1,CASSQEETGANNEQFF,TGTGCCAGCAGCCAAGAGGAGACAGGGGCTAACAATGAGCAGTTCTTC
TRBV19,TRBD1,-,TRBJ1-5,CASRGGQGHQPQHF,TGTGCCAGCCGGGGGGGACAGGGACATCAGCCCCAGCATTTT
TRBV7-9,TRBD1,-,TRBJ2-7,CASSPEGQGGYEQYF,TGTGCCAGCAGCCCCGAGGGACAGGGAGGCTACGAGCAGTACTTC
TRBV28,TRBD2,-,TRBJ2-7,CASSSETSGFSYEQYF,TGTGCCAGCAGTTCCGAGACTAGCGGTTTCTCCTACGAGCAGTACTTC
TRBV30,-,-,TRBJ2-6,CARVSGANVLTF,TGTGCCCGAGTTTCTGGGGCCAACGTCCTGACTTTC
TRBV6-5,TRBD1,-,TRBJ2-7,CASSSTGTGGVYEQYF,TGTGCCAGCAGTTCCACCGGGACAGGGGGCGTGTACGAGCAGTACTTC
TRBV5-4,TRBD1,-,TRBJ1-2,CASSALTGGADGYTF,TGTGCCAGCAGCGCGCTGACAGGGGGCGCAGATGGCTACACCTTC
TRBV6-5,TRBD1,-,TRBJ2-1,CASKDRDRRNNEQFF,TGTGCCAGCAAGGACCGGGACAGGAGGAACAATGAGCAGTTCTTC
TRBV27,TRBD2,-,TRBJ2-1,CASSLGTSGDNEQFF,TGTGCCAGCAGTTTAGGGACTAGCGGGGACAATGAGCAGTTCTTC
TRBV6-5,-,-,TRBJ2-5,CASSYLRGPNEGQYF,TGTGCCAGCAGTTACCTCCGGGGTCCAAATGAGGGCCAGTACTTC
TRBV7-9,-,-,TRBJ2-7,CASSPWEAEQYF,TGTGCCAGCAGCCCCTGGGAGGCTGAGCAGTACTTC
TRBV5-6,-,-,TRBJ2-7,CASSLGGREQYF,TGTGCCAGCAGCTTGGGTGGGCGCGAGCAGTACTTC
TRBV7-8,-,-,TRBJ1-4,CASSVGQTATNEKLFF,TGTGCCAGCAGCGTAGGACAGACTGCAACTAATGAAAAACTGTTTTTT
TRBV25-1,TRBD1,-,TRBJ1-1,CASRGQGWKNTEAFF,TGTGCCAGCAGAGGACAGGGCTGGAAGAACACTGAAGCTTTCTTT
TRBV28,-,once,TRBJ2-1,CASSSTLPFF,TGTGCCAGCAGTTCTACCCTTCCGTTCTTC
TRBV4-3,TRBD1,few,TRBJ2-1,CASSQGGQYNEQFF,TGCGCCAGCAGCCAAGGGGGACAGTACAATGAGCAGTTCTTC
TRBV18,-,-,TRBJ2-3,CASSPWRGTDTQYF,TGTGCCAGCTCACCATGGAGAGGGACAGATACGCAGTATTTT
TRBV15,-,-,TRBJ2-1,CATSSEPSGALDEQFF,TGTGCCACCAGCAGCGAACCAAGCGGAGCCCTCGATGAGCAGTTCTTC
TRBV27,-,-,TRBJ2-7,CASSFSSRGWSEQYF,TGTGCCAGCAGTTTCTCGTCCCGAGGGTGGAGCGAGCAGTACTTC
TRBV5-1,TRBD2,-,TRBJ2-5,CASSLGLAGGPQETQYF,TGCGCCAGCAGCTTGGGGCTAGCGGGGGGGCCCCAAGAGACCCAGTACTTC
TRBV12-5,TRBD1,few,TRBJ1-5,CASGLVSEGGGKSYSNQPQHF,TGTGCTAGTGGTTTGGTAAGTGAAGGGGGCGGAAAGTCGTATAGCAATCAGCCCCAGCATTTT
TRBV10-3,TRBD1,once,TRBJ2-1,CAISGGTGYNEQFF,TGTGCCATCAGCGGCGGGACAGGGTACAATGAGCAGTTCTTC
TRBV29-1,TRBD2,-,TRBJ2-1,CSVVLAGQYRTYNEQFF,TGCAGCGTTGTGCTAGCGGGACAATACCGGACCTACAATGAGCAGTTCTTC
TRBV7-2,-,-,TRBJ2-3,CASSLGVTDTQYF,TGTGCCAGCAGCTTAGGAGTTACGGATACGCAGTATTTT
TRBV6-6,TRBD1,-,TRBJ2-7,CASSYSLDRGYEQYF,TGTGCCAGCAGTTACTCGCTGGACAGGGGATACGAGCAGTACTTC
TRBV27,TRBD2,-,TRBJ2-7,CASSFRPGTSGGFYEQYF,TGTGCCAGCAGTTTCCGTCCCGGGACTAGCGGGGGGTTCTACGAGCAGTACTTC
TRBV4-2,TRBD1,-,TRBJ1-4,CASSPAGTGGTSGIF,TGTGCCAGCAGCCCAGCCGGGACAGGGGGAACTAGTGGGATTTTT
TRBV19,TRBD1,few,TRBJ1-1,CASMTGANTEAFF,TGTGCCAGTATGACAGGGGCGAACACTGAAGCTTTCTTT
TRBV2,-,-,TRBJ1-1,CASTLSKTEAFF,TGTGCCAGCACTCTAAGCAAGACTGAAGCTTTCTTT
TRBV5-4,TRBD1,-,TRBJ2-1,CASTPGQGVNEQFF,TGTGCCAGCACCCCGGGACAGGGGGTCAATGAGCAGTTCTTC
TRBV5-1,-,-,TRBJ2-1,CASSLEASLQDEQFF,TGCGCCAGCAGCTTGGAGGCTAGCCTACAAGATGAGCAGTTCTTC
TRBV29-1,-,-,TRBJ2-5,CSVVRGQETQYF,TGCAGCGTTGTCAGGGGACAAGAGACCCAGTACTTC
TRBV28,TRBD2,-,TRBJ2-1,CASSFAGTSSNNEQFF,TGTGCCAGCAGCTTTGCCGGGACTAGCTCCAACAATGAGCAGTTCTTC
TRBV6-5,-,few,TRBJ1-1,CASSYSGQSNTEAFF,TGTGCCAGCAGTTACAGCGGACAGTCGAACACTGAAGCTTTCTTT
TRBV6-5,-,-,TRBJ2-1,CASSYSINGADNEQFF,TGTGCCAGCAGTTACTCGATCAATGGAGCCGACAATGAGCAGTTCTTC
TRBV11-3,-,-,TRBJ2-1,CASSLDSNEQFF,TGTGCCAGCAGCTTAGATAGCAATGAGCAGTTCTTC
TRBV7-9,TRBD2,-,TRBJ2-3,CASSLSRLAGADTQYF,TGTGCCAGCAGCTTAAGTCGACTAGCCGGGGCAGATACGCAGTATTTT
TRBV5-1,TRBD1,-,TRBJ2-2,CASSETGKGTGELFF,TGCGCCAGCAGCGAGACAGGGAAGGGCACCGGGGAGCTGTTTTTT
TRBV25-1,TRBD2,-,TRBJ2-3,CASTSFGGSQDTQYF,TGTGCCAGCACCTCCTTCGGGGGGTCGCAAGATACGCAGTATTTT
TRBV6-6,-,-,TRBJ2-7,CASGWGDPTREQYF,TGTGCCAGCGGGTGGGGGGACCCCACTCGTGAGCAGTACTTC
TRBV7-9,TRBD1,-,TRBJ1-3,CASSHKQGASGNTIYF,TGTGCCAGCAGCCATAAACAGGGGGCATCTGGAAACACCATATATTTT
TRBV5-5,TRBD2,-,TRBJ2-7,CASSLAGRERDEQYF,TGTGCCAGCAGCTTGGCCGGGAGGGAACGGGACGAGCAGTACTTC
TRBV6-5,-,-,TRBJ2-2,CASSISGESGELFF,TGTGCCAGCAGTATCTCAGGGGAGTCCGGGGAGCTGTTTTTT
TRBV6-5,-,-,TRBJ1-2,CASASRAGGYTF,TGTGCCAGCGCGTCGAGGGCGGGCGGCTACACCTTC
TRBV9,-,-,TRBJ2-6,CASSVGRVFSGANVLTF,TGTGCCAGCAGCGTAGGTCGGGTTTTCTCTGGGGCCAACGTCCTGACTTTC
TRBV27,-,-,TRBJ2-5,CASSLFGRRETQYF,TGTGCCAGCAGTTTATTTGGGAGGAGAGAGACCCAGTACTTC
TRBV6-1,TRBD2,-,TRBJ2-3,CASSEAGWTSGTTDTQYF,TGTGCCAGCAGTGAAGCGGGATGGACTAGCGGGACTACAGATACGCAGTATTTT
TRBV6-6,-,-,TRBJ2-7,CASSSTLTRYEQYF,TGTGCCAGCAGTTCCACCCTGACACGATACGAGCAGTACTTC
TRBV6-5,TRBD1,-,TRBJ1-1,CASSLTGEVGTEAFF,TGTGCCAGCAGTCTGACAGGGGAGGTGGGCACTGAAGCTTTCTTT
TRBV28,-,-,TRBJ2-2,CASSRQFSTGELFF,TGTGCCAGCAGTCGACAGTTTTCCACCGGGGAGCTGTTTTTT
TRBV6-5,-,few,TRBJ1-1,CASSQPRGGNTEAFF,TGTGCCAGCAGTCAACCCAGGGGTGGGAACACTGAAGCTTTCTTT
TRBV10-1,-,-,TRBJ2-1,CASSGAAGQFF,TGCGCCAGCAGTGGAGCAGCAGGCCAGTTCTTC
TRBV19,TRBD2,-,TRBJ2-1,CASSTSGRAFGNEQFF,TGTGCCAGTAGTACTAGCGGGAGGGCCTTCGGAAATGAGCAGTTCTTC
TRBV5-1,TRBD1,-,TRBJ1-4,CASRRTGGRDATNEKLFF,TGCGCCAGCAGGCGCACAGGGGGGAGGGATGCAACTAATGAAAAACTGTTTTTT
TRBV28,TRBD2,-,TRBJ2-7,CASIAGGALYEQYF,TGTGCCAGCATTGCGGGGGGGGCTCTCTACGAGCAGTACTTC
TRBV28,-,-,TRBJ2-7,CASSSLQAAYEQYF,TGTGCCAGCAGTTCGTTGCAGGCTGCCTACGAGCAGTACTTC
TRBV5-1,-,-,TRBJ1-1,CASTSTEVNTEAFF,TGCGCCAGCACCTCGACTGAAGTGAACACTGAAGCTTTCTTT